These T cell receptor beta chains were read from a single sample in a study of control samples from healthy donors and cancer patients. Measured with immunoSEQ multiplex PCR; TCRdb has only the in-frame clones, and not every one. The profile shows tens of thousands of clones, approximately 88% of them singletons. What was sequenced was PBMCs. Receptor source: a man in his sixties or seventies with lung cancer. The CDR3 runs from the conserved cysteine through the conserved F or W. A D gene is named only where the DNA matches it firmly. Not every row has a clone size; where given, it reads once, few, many or a size class.

clone size: NA
D gene: NA
V gene: TRBV6-5
J gene: TRBJ1-1
CDR3 protein: CAASREGFTEAFF
CDR3 DNA: TGTGCCGCAAGCCGGGAGGGCTTCACTGAAGCTTTCTTT

clone size: NA
D gene: NA
V gene: TRBV18
J gene: TRBJ2-3
CDR3 protein: CASSPPTGTDTQYF
CDR3 DNA: TGTGCCAGCTCACCACCGACGGGCACAGATACGCAGTATTTT

clone size: NA
D gene: NA
V gene: TRBV18
J gene: TRBJ1-4
CDR3 protein: CASSRTVNEKLFF
CDR3 DNA: TGTGCCAGCTCGCGGACTGTGAATGAAAAACTGTTTTTT

clone size: NA
D gene: TRBD1
V gene: TRBV7-9
J gene: TRBJ1-2
CDR3 protein: CASSFGTENGYTF
CDR3 DNA: TGTGCCAGCAGCTTCGGGACAGAGAATGGCTACACCTTC

clone size: once
D gene: TRBD2
V gene: TRBV6-1
J gene: TRBJ2-5
CDR3 protein: CASSAGLAGGTGETQYF
CDR3 DNA: TGTGCCAGCAGTGCCGGACTAGCGGGGGGAACTGGAGAGACCCAGTACTTC

clone size: NA
D gene: NA
V gene: TRBV7-8
J gene: TRBJ1-2
CDR3 protein: CASSLDRLRYGYTF
CDR3 DNA: TGTGCCAGCAGCTTAGACAGGCTGCGCTATGGCTACACCTTC

clone size: once
D gene: NA
V gene: TRBV25-1
J gene: TRBJ1-2
CDR3 protein: CASSEYYGYTF
CDR3 DNA: TGTGCCAGCAGTGAATACTATGGCTACACCTTC

clone size: NA
D gene: NA
V gene: TRBV18
J gene: TRBJ2-1
CDR3 protein: CASSPSDGSYNEQFF
CDR3 DNA: TGTGCCAGCTCCCCGTCTGACGGTTCCTACAATGAGCAGTTCTTC

clone size: NA
D gene: NA
V gene: TRBV28
J gene: TRBJ2-6
CDR3 protein: CASSSPGRSGANVLTF
CDR3 DNA: TGTGCCAGCAGTTCCCCAGGGCGCTCTGGGGCCAACGTCCTGACTTTC

clone size: NA
D gene: NA
V gene: TRBV7-8
J gene: TRBJ1-1
CDR3 protein: CASSLSQVGGGREAFF
CDR3 DNA: TGTGCCAGCAGCTTGAGTCAGGTGGGAGGGGGGCGTGAAGCTTTCTTT

clone size: once
D gene: NA
V gene: TRBV7-8
J gene: TRBJ2-5
CDR3 protein: CASARGGEQETQYF
CDR3 DNA: TGTGCCAGCGCCCGAGGGGGGGAACAAGAGACCCAGTACTTC

clone size: NA
D gene: NA
V gene: TRBV18
J gene: TRBJ1-5
CDR3 protein: CASSPELPGQPQHF
CDR3 DNA: TGTGCCAGCTCACCGGAGCTTCCCGGTCAGCCCCAGCATTTT

clone size: NA
D gene: NA
V gene: TRBV19
J gene: TRBJ1-2
CDR3 protein: CASAILNGGVVGYTF
CDR3 DNA: TGTGCCAGTGCCATCCTCAACGGGGGTGTGGTCGGCTACACCTTC

clone size: NA
D gene: NA
V gene: TRBV12-3/TRBV12-4
J gene: TRBJ1-2
CDR3 protein: CASTRGRHGYTF
CDR3 DNA: TGTGCCAGCACCCGGGGGAGGCACGGCTACACCTTC

clone size: NA
D gene: NA
V gene: TRBV11-2
J gene: TRBJ2-2
CDR3 protein: CASSQEGYTGELFF
CDR3 DNA: TGTGCCAGCAGCCAGGAGGGGTACACCGGGGAGCTGTTTTTT

clone size: NA
D gene: NA
V gene: TRBV9
J gene: TRBJ2-1
CDR3 protein: CASSQEPTRYNEQFF
CDR3 DNA: TGTGCCAGCAGCCAAGAACCGACACGCTACAATGAGCAGTTCTTC

clone size: NA
D gene: TRBD2
V gene: TRBV6-2/TRBV6-3
J gene: TRBJ2-3
CDR3 protein: CASSYLAGTLADTQYF
CDR3 DNA: TGTGCCAGCAGTTACTTAGCGGGGACACTCGCAGATACGCAGTATTTT

clone size: NA
D gene: TRBD1
V gene: TRBV27
J gene: TRBJ1-1
CDR3 protein: CASSTPPRGSTEAFF
CDR3 DNA: TGTGCCAGCAGTACCCCCCCCAGGGGGAGCACTGAAGCTTTCTTT